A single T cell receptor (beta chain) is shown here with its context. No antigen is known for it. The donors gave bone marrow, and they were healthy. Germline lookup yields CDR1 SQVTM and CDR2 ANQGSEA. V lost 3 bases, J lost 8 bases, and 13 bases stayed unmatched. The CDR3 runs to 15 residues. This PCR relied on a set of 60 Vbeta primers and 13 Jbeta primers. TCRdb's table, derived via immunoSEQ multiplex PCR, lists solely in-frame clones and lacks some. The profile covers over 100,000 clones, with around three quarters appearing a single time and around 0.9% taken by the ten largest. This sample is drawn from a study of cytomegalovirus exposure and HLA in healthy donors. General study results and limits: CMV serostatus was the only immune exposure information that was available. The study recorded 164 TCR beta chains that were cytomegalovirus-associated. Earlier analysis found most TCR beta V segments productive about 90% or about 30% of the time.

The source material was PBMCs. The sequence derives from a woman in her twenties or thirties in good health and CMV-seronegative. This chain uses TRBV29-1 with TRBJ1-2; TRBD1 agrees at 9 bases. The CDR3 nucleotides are TGCAGCGTTGATTATACAGACAGGGGGATGGGGGGCTACACCTTC. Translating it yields CSVDYTDRGMGGYTF.